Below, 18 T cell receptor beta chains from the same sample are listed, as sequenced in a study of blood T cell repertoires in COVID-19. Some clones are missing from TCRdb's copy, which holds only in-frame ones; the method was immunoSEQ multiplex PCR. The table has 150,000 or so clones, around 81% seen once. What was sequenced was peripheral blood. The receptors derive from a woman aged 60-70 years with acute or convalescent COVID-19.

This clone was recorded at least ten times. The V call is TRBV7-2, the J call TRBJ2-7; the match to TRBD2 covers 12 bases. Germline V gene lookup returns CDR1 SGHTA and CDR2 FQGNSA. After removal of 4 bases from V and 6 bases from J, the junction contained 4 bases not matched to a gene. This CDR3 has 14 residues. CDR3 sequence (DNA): TGTGCCAGCAGCTGGACTAGCGGGAAAGGCGAGCAGTACTTC. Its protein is CASSWTSGKGEQYF.

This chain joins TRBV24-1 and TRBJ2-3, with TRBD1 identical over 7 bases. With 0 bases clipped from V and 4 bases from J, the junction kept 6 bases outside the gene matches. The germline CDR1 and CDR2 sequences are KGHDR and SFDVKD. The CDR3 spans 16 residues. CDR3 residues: CATSDLGDRTADTQYF. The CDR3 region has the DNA TGTGCCACCAGTGATTTGGGGGACAGAACGGCAGATACGCAGTATTTT.

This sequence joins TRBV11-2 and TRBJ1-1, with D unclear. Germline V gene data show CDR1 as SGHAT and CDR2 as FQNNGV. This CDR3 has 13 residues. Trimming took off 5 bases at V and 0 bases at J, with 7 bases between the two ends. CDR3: CASSAFMNTEAFF. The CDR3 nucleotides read TGTGCCAGCAGCGCGTTCATGAACACTGAAGCTTTCTTT.

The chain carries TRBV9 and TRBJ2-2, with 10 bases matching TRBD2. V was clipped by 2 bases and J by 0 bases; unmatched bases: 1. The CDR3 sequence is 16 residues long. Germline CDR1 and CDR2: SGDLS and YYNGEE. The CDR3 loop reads CASSVTSGPNTGELFF. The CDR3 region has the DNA TGTGCCAGCAGCGTGACTAGCGGGCCGAACACCGGGGAGCTGTTTTTT.

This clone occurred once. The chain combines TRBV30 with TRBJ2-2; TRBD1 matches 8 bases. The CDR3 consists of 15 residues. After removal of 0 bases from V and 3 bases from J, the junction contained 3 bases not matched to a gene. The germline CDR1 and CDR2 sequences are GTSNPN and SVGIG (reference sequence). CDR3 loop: CAWSVMDRDTGELFF. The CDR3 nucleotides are TGTGCCTGGAGTGTAATGGACAGGGACACCGGGGAGCTGTTTTTT.

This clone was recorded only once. CDR3 loop: CASSFRQGYHEQYF. CDR3 nucleotides: TGTGCCAGCAGTTTCCGACAGGGGTACCACGAGCAGTACTTC. The rearrangement joins TRBV28 to TRBJ2-7; TRBD1 matches 8 bases. Trimming at V came to 3 bases and at J to 5 bases, leaving 6 bases not matched to a gene. CDR1 is MDHEN, CDR2 SYDVKM, per germline. The CDR3 extends over 14 amino acids.

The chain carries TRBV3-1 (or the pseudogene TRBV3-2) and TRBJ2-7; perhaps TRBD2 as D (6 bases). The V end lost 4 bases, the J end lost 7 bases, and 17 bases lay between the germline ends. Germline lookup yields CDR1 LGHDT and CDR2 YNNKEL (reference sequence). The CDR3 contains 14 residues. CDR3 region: CASSLSGGLGEQYF. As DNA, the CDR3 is TGTGCCAGCAGCCTGTCCGGGGGTTTGGGGGAGCAGTACTTC.

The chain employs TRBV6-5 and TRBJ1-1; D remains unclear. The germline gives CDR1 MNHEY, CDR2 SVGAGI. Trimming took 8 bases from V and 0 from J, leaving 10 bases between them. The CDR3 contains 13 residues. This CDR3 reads CASQLQLNTEAFF. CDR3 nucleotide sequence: TGTGCCAGCCAATTACAGTTGAACACTGAAGCTTTCTTT.

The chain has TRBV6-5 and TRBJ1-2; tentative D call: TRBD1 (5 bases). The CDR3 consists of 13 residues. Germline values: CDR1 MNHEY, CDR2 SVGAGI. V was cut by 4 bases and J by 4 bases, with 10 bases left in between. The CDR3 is CASSFRQRYGYTF. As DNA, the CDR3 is TGTGCCAGCAGTTTCCGACAGCGCTATGGCTACACCTTC.

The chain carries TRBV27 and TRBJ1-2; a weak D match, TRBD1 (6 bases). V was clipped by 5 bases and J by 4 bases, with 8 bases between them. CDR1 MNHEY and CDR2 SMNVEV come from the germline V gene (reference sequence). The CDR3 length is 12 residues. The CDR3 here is CASSPQGYGYTF. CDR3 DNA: TGTGCCAGCAGTCCACAGGGCTATGGCTACACCTTC.

CDR3 DNA: TGTGCCAGTAGTCACGGGGAGGCTAGCGGGTTCTTCAGCTCCTACAATGAGCAGTTCTTC. It codes for CASSHGEASGFFSSYNEQFF. The chain combines TRBV19 with TRBJ2-1, with 8 positions matching TRBD2. Germline V gene data show CDR1 as LNHDA and CDR2 as SQIVND (reference sequence). Trimming at V came to 5 bases and at J to 0 bases, leaving 18 bases not matched to a gene. This CDR3 spans 20 amino acids. Full variable domain (remainder filled in from reference TRBV19 and TRBJ2-1): DGGITQSPKYLFRKEGQNVTLSCEQNLNHDAMYWYRQDPGQGLRLIYYSQIVNDFQKGDIAEGYSVSREKKESFPLTVTSAQKNPTAFYLCASSHGEASGFFSSYNEQFFGPGTRLTVL.

CDR3 sequence reads: CASQGGRETQYF. The CDR3 coding sequence is TGTGCCAGCCAGGGGGGCAGAGAGACCCAGTACTTC. J is TRBJ2-5 and V is TRBV7-9; D perhaps matches TRBD1 (7 bases). With 8 bases removed from V and 4 bases from J, the gap between germline ends came to 11 bases. The CDR3 length is 12 residues. Germline CDR1 SEHNR, CDR2 FQNEAQ (reference sequence).

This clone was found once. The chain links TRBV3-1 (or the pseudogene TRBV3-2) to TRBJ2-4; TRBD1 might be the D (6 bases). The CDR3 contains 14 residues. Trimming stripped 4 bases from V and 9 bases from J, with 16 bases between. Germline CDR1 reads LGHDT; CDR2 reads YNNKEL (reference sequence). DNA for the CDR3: TGTGCCAGCAGCCCACAGGGTTCTAGGTCCATTCAGTACTTC. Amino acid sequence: CASSPQGSRSIQYF.

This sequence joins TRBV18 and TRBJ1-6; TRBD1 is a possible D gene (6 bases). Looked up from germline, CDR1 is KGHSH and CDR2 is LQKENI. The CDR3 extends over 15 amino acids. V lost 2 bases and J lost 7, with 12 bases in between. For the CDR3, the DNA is TGTGCCAGCTCACCAGGGGAGCAGGGGAATTCACCCCTCCACTTT. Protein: CASSPGEQGNSPLHF.

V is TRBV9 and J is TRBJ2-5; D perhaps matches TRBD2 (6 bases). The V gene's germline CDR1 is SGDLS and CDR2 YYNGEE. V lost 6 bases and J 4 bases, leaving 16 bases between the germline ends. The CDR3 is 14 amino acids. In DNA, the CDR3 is TGTGCCAGCACCCCCGCGGGGTTTGGAGAGACCCAGTACTTC. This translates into CASTPAGFGETQYF. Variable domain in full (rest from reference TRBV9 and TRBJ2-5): DSGVTQTPKHLITATGQRVTLRCSPRSGDLSVYWYQQSLDQGLQFLIQYYNGEERAKGNILERFSAQQFPDLHSELNLSSLELGDSALYFCASTPAGFGETQYFGPGTRLLVL.

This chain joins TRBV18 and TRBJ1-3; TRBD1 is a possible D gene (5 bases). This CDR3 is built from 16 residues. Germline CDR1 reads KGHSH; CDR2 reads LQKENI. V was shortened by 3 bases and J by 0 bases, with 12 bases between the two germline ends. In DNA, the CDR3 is TGTGCCAGCTCACCTTCCACAGGTTACTCTGGAAACACCATATATTTT. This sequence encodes CASSPSTGYSGNTIYF.

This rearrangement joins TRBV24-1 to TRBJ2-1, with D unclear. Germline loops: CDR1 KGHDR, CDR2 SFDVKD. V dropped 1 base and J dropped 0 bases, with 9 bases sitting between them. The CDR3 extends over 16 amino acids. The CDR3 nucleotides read TGTGCCACCAGTGATTTAAAAGCCGACTCCTACAATGAGCAGTTCTTC. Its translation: CATSDLKADSYNEQFF.

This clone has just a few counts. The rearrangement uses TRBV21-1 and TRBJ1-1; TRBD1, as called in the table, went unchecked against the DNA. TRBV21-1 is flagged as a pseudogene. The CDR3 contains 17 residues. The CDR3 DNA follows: TGTGCCAGCAGCAAAGGAGCCAGGGTTAAAGATGGGTATGAAGCTTTCTTT. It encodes CASSKGARVKDGYEAFF.